Below are 14 T cell receptor beta chains sequenced from a single sample in a study of blood T cells in healthy people across ages. The authors ran a second PCR of roughly 6 to 12 cycles using a sample-barcoded 5' primer and a J-beta primer mix. TCRdb recomputed calls from the 5' RACE reads with MiXCR, one row per CDR3 protein. This table has 1.5 million to 2 million distinct CDR3 sequences, 28% appearing once. Sequences were obtained from blood. Every receptor here comes from a woman in her twenties or thirties in good health.

A note on this clonotype: A junction end diverges from the germline sequence, so it may reflect a read error. The V gene is TRBV6-5, the J gene TRBJ2-2, with a possible D match to TRBD2 (5 bases). Germline CDR1 reads MNHEY; CDR2 reads SVGAGI. The CDR3 sequence is 12 residues long. Here the CDR3 reads CASTTGTGERFF. The CDR3 region has the DNA TGTGCCAGCACCACGGGCACCGGGGAGCGGTTTTTT.

As concerns this clonotype: The junction does not match germline at one end; this may be a read error. The chain combines TRBV5-1 with TRBJ2-1; D is perhaps TRBD2 (6 bases). The CDR3 loop spans 15 amino acids. Germline V gene data show CDR1 as SGHRS and CDR2 as YFSETQ. In DNA form, the CDR3 reads TGCGCCAGCAGCTCGACGGGAGAGCGGTACAATGAGCGGTTCTTC. This encodes CASSSTGERYNERFF.

This clonotype was counted many times. The gene calls are TRBV10-2 and TRBJ2-5; 13 nucleotides line up with TRBD2. The CDR3 length is 14 residues. The germline CDR1 and CDR2 sequences are WSHSY and SAAADI. Trimming at V came to 4 bases and at J to 4 bases, leaving 0 bases not matched to a gene. The CDR3: CASSGTSGGETQYF. For the CDR3, the DNA is TGCGCCAGCAGTGGGACTAGCGGGGGAGAGACCCAGTACTTC.

This clonotype has more than one count but fewer than ten. V and J are TRBV6-2 or TRBV6-3 and TRBJ2-7; TRBD1 is a possible D gene (6 bases). Germline V CDR1 and CDR2: MNHEY, SVGEGT. The CDR3 length is 13 residues. Trimming cost V 7 bases and J 2 bases, with 12 bases left between them. This CDR3 reads CASNRQDPYEQYF. CDR3 DNA: TGTGCCAGCAACCGACAGGATCCCTACGAGCAGTACTTC.

The CDR3 spells CASRFLGQGPYEQYF. The DNA of the CDR3 is TGTGCCAGCAGATTTTTGGGACAGGGTCCCTACGAGCAGTACTTC. The J gene is TRBJ2-7, the V gene TRBV7-2; 9 nucleotides match TRBD1. Germline V gene data show CDR1 as SGHTA and CDR2 as FQGNSA. V dropped 6 bases and J dropped 2; count of bases not matched to a gene: 8. The CDR3 is 15 amino acids.

This clonotype was counted between two and nine times. This chain uses TRBV7-2 with TRBJ2-3; D uncertain. Looked up from germline, CDR1 is SGHTA and CDR2 is FQGNSA. CDR3 length equals 12 residues. V dropped 5 bases and J dropped 8 bases, with 11 bases sitting between them. CDR3 loop: CASSLDFLTQYF. The CDR3 DNA sequence: TGTGCCAGCAGCCTTGACTTCCTTACGCAGTATTTT.

This chain links TRBV27 with TRBJ2-4; possible D gene TRBD1, 6 bases. Germline V gene lookup returns CDR1 MNHEY and CDR2 SMNVEV (reference sequence). CDR3 size: 14 residues. V was shortened by 6 bases and J by 6 bases, with 15 bases between the two germline ends. Here the CDR3 reads CASRPGTTLNIQYF. Written as DNA, the CDR3 is TGTGCCAGCAGGCCCGGGACAACCCTAAACATTCAGTACTTC.

The chain couples TRBV7-6 to TRBJ2-5; the D call may be TRBD1 or TRBD2 (6 bases each). The germline V and J ends were trimmed by 5 bases and 5 bases, with 24 bases remaining between them. The CDR3 is 17 residues long. The V gene's germline CDR1 is SGHVS and CDR2 FNYEAQ. The CDR3 region is CASSPRGGQAGWETQYF. CDR3 in DNA: TGTGCCAGCAGCCCACGAGGGGGACAAGCGGGCTGGGAGACCCAGTACTTC. The variable domain in full, completed from reference TRBV7-6 and TRBJ2-5, reads GAGVSQSPRYKVTKRGQDVALRCDPISGHVSLYWYRQALGQGPEFLTYFNYEAQQDKSGLPNDRFSAERPEGSISTLTIQRTEQRDSAMYRCASSPRGGQAGWETQYFGPGTRLLVL.

As concerns this clonotype: At one boundary the junction diverges from the germline segment, which might be a read error. This chain joins TRBV12-3 or TRBV12-4 and TRBJ1-2; D unresolved. The CDR3 runs to 13 residues. The CDR3 nucleotides are TGTGCCAGCAGTTTAGCTTATAACTATGGCTACATCTTC. Amino acid sequence: CASSLAYNYGYIF.

V and J are TRBV5-1 and TRBJ1-4; possibly TRBD1 for D (6 bases). CDR3 length: 15 residues. The germline gives CDR1 SGHRS, CDR2 YFSETQ. With 5 bases removed from V and 3 bases from J, the gap between germline ends came to 14 bases. The CDR3 region has the DNA TGCGCCAGCAGGGGTGAGGGGGGCCCTAATGAAAAACTGTTTTTT. Amino acid sequence: CASRGEGGPNEKLFF.

J is TRBJ2-6 and V is TRBV9, with no clear D. Trimming pared 3 bases from V and 0 bases from J, leaving 7 bases between. The germline V gene has CDR1 SGDLS and CDR2 YYNGEE. The CDR3 spans 15 residues. Here the CDR3 DNA reads TGTGCCAGCAGCGACCTGAGCTCTGGGGCCAACGTCCTGACTTTC. Amino acid sequence: CASSDLSSGANVLTF.

This clonotype has just a few counts. The rearrangement links TRBV6-5 to TRBJ1-2; D possibly corresponds to TRBD1 (6 bases). CDR3 length: 14 residues. Germline V lookup: CDR1 MNHEY, CDR2 SVGAGI. Trimming left V 0 bases short and J 4 bases short, with 9 bases between. For the CDR3, the DNA is TGTGCCAGCAGTTACTCCAACAGGGCCTATGGCTACACCTTC. It encodes CASSYSNRAYGYTF.

This clonotype was seen only a few times. The V call is TRBV4-1, the J call TRBJ2-7; tentatively, D is TRBD1 or TRBD2 (5 bases each). The V end was cut by 4 bases, the J end by 4 bases, with 23 bases between. CDR1 is MGHRA and CDR2 is YSYEKL in the germline V gene. The CDR3 is made up of 17 amino acids. As DNA, the CDR3 is TGCGCCAGCAGCCCACTAACATCGGGACCAGCCAGTTACGAGCAGTACTTC. Translation: CASSPLTSGPASYEQYF.

Only a few counts were recorded for this clonotype. V gene TRBV4-1 combines with J gene TRBJ1-5; D is unresolved. The CDR3 loop spans 13 amino acids. With 1 base removed from V and 5 bases from J, the gap between germline ends came to 6 bases. The germline CDR1 and CDR2 sequences are MGHRA and YSYEKL. The CDR3 DNA follows: TGCGCCAGCAGCCAAGTCATGTATCAGCCCCAGCATTTT. Amino acid sequence: CASSQVMYQPQHF.